These T cell receptor beta chains were read from a single sample in a study of T cell changes during pregnancy in multiple sclerosis. Profiling relied on immunoSEQ multiplex PCR, and the TCRdb table lists in-frame clones only, not all of them. The data show 45,000 to 55,000 clones, about nine tenths seen once. The sequencing here drew on CD4+ T cells from peripheral blood mononuclear cells, taken in the second trimester of pregnancy. Source of these receptors: a female donor with multiple sclerosis, enrolled in a pregnancy study. Both conserved end residues are part of each CDR3. A D gene is named only where the DNA matches it firmly. Rows give clone size only sometimes, using once, few, many, or a class for an expanded clone.

d_gene,abundance,j_gene,v_gene,CDR3aa,CDR3nt
TRBD1,-,TRBJ1-2,TRBV7-2,CASSLAQGNYGYTF,TGTGCCAGCAGCTTAGCACAGGGGAACTATGGCTACACCTTC
-,-,TRBJ1-5,TRBV6-1,CASSGGPSNQPQHF,TGTGCCAGCAGCGGCGGTCCTAGCAATCAGCCCCAGCATTTT
-,-,TRBJ2-3,TRBV7-7,CASSRGRIGDTQYF,TGTGCCAGCAGCCGAGGGAGAATTGGAGATACGCAGTATTTT
TRBD1,-,TRBJ2-2,TRBV18,CASSPQGQGAWELFF,TGTGCCAGCTCACCACAGGGACAGGGTGCGTGGGAGCTGTTTTTT
TRBD1,-,TRBJ1-5,TRBV7-9,CASSRGQGALRDQPQHF,TGTGCCAGCAGCCGCGGACAGGGAGCACTCCGCGATCAGCCCCAGCATTTT
TRBD1,-,TRBJ1-1,TRBV6-5,CASREPGTGTTEAFF,TGTGCCAGCAGAGAACCCGGGACAGGGACCACTGAAGCTTTCTTT
TRBD1,-,TRBJ1-5,TRBV7-2,CASSTGTGYQPQHF,TGTGCCAGCAGCACCGGGACAGGTTATCAGCCCCAGCATTTT
-,-,TRBJ1-6,TRBV4-1,CASSPDPQRRGQNSPSLHF,TGCGCCAGCAGCCCCGACCCCCAGCGGAGGGGCCAGAATTCGCCCTCCCTCCACTTT
-,-,TRBJ2-1,TRBV9,CASSAYVRNEQFF,TGTGCCAGCAGCGCCTACGTGCGGAATGAGCAGTTCTTC
-,-,TRBJ2-2,TRBV7-2,CASSEAMAGTGELFF,TGTGCCAGCAGCGAAGCCATGGCGGGCACCGGGGAGCTGTTTTTT
TRBD2,-,TRBJ2-2,TRBV28,CASSLLAGGAGELFF,TGTGCCAGCAGCCTCCTAGCGGGAGGCGCCGGGGAGCTGTTTTTT
TRBD2,once,TRBJ2-7,TRBV9,CASSVVASGTDEQYF,TGTGCCAGCAGCGTAGTTGCTAGCGGGACTGACGAGCAGTACTTC
TRBD2,once,TRBJ2-5,TRBV5-1,CASSLGLAGRETQYF,TGCGCCAGCAGCTTGGGACTAGCGGGACGGGAGACCCAGTACTTC
-,-,TRBJ2-2,TRBV11-3,CASSLLSRGTGELFF,TGTGCCAGCAGCCTACTCTCTCGGGGCACCGGGGAGCTGTTTTTT
-,-,TRBJ2-1,TRBV5-1,CASCPEVGPYNEQFF,TGCGCCAGCTGCCCTGAAGTGGGGCCCTACAATGAGCAGTTCTTC
TRBD1,-,TRBJ1-1,TRBV6-5,CASSYLGTGNTEAFF,TGTGCCAGCAGTTACCTCGGGACAGGAAACACTGAAGCTTTCTTT
-,-,TRBJ2-7,TRBV6-1,CASSQAGQLYEQYF,TGTGCCAGCAGCCAGGCGGGACAGTTATACGAGCAGTACTTC
-,-,TRBJ2-7,TRBV10-2,CASRDTTSSYEQYF,TGCGCCAGCAGAGACACAACGAGCTCCTACGAGCAGTACTTC
-,-,TRBJ2-3,TRBV7-9,CASSLRGGDTQYF,TGTGCCAGCAGCTTAAGAGGGGGAGATACGCAGTATTTT
TRBD1,-,TRBJ1-1,TRBV2,CASRTLAGGEAEAFF,TGTGCCAGCAGGACCCTTGCAGGGGGCGAGGCTGAAGCTTTCTTT
TRBD2,-,TRBJ2-1,TRBV7-3,CASSLYLAGGNEQFF,TGTGCCAGCAGCTTATATCTAGCGGGGGGCAATGAGCAGTTCTTC
-,-,TRBJ2-2,TRBV18,CASSPAPGRNTGELFF,TGTGCCAGCTCACCAGCTCCAGGCAGGAACACCGGGGAGCTGTTTTTT
-,-,TRBJ1-3,TRBV28,CASKVRGRTGNTIYF,TGTGCCAGCAAGGTCAGGGGCAGAACTGGAAACACCATATATTTT
-,-,TRBJ1-4,TRBV19,CASSMRDEKLFF,TGTGCCAGTAGTATGAGGGATGAAAAACTGTTTTTT
TRBD2,few,TRBJ2-3,TRBV5-4,CASSLGASGYTDTQYF,TGTGCCAGCAGCTTGGGGGCTAGCGGGTACACAGATACGCAGTATTTT
-,-,TRBJ1-1,TRBV5-1,CASSLDGTMNTEAFF,TGCGCCAGCAGCTTGGACGGAACTATGAACACTGAAGCTTTCTTT
TRBD1,-,TRBJ1-3,TRBV6-6,CASRQTGAHSGNTIYF,TGTGCCAGCAGGCAGACAGGGGCCCACTCTGGAAACACCATATATTTT
TRBD2,-,TRBJ2-7,TRBV5-5,CASSRITSGSSYEQYF,TGTGCCAGCAGCCGAATAACTAGCGGATCCTCCTACGAGCAGTACTTC
-,-,TRBJ2-1,TRBV6-5,CASRRDTGRDEQFF,TGTGCCAGCAGGAGGGACACGGGAAGGGATGAGCAGTTCTTC
-,-,TRBJ2-3,TRBV7-8,CASSSVDYYGTDTQYF,TGTGCCAGCAGCTCGGTAGACTACTACGGCACAGATACGCAGTATTTT
TRBD1,-,TRBJ1-1,TRBV7-9,CASTPPQDRRYTEAFF,TGTGCCAGCACCCCCCCCCAGGACAGGCGATACACTGAAGCTTTCTTT
TRBD2,once,TRBJ2-1,TRBV5-1,CASSYSTSGSVGNEQFF,TGCGCCAGCAGCTACTCGACTAGCGGGAGTGTAGGCAATGAGCAGTTCTTC
-,-,TRBJ2-5,TRBV7-2,CASSLLASAGVWETQYF,TGTGCCAGCAGCTTACTAGCGTCAGCCGGGGTTTGGGAGACCCAGTACTTC
-,-,TRBJ2-3,TRBV5-5,CASSLGFGGFDTQYF,TGTGCCAGCAGCTTGGGTTTCGGGGGATTCGATACGCAGTATTTT
-,-,TRBJ1-5,TRBV7-9,CASSYGQQNQPQHF,TGTGCCAGCAGCTATGGACAGCAAAATCAGCCCCAGCATTTT
-,-,TRBJ2-5,TRBV5-6,CASSLGGLETQYF,TGTGCCAGCAGCTTGGGAGGTCTGGAGACCCAGTACTTC
TRBD1,-,TRBJ1-4,TRBV7-9,CASSLGDRANEKLFF,TGTGCCAGCAGCTTAGGGGACAGGGCTAATGAAAAACTGTTTTTT
-,-,TRBJ1-2,TRBV10-3,CAISVQNYGYTF,TGTGCCATCAGTGTGCAGAACTATGGCTACACCTTC
-,-,TRBJ1-2,TRBV19,CASSPSTGTEGTSSF,TGTGCCAGTAGTCCGTCCACCGGGACTGAGGGGACTAGTTCCTTC
-,-,TRBJ1-1,TRBV6-4,CASRGSGRAFF,TGTGCCAGCAGGGGATCAGGGCGAGCTTTCTTT
TRBD2,-,TRBJ2-7,TRBV6-6,CASSLAGLYEQYF,TGTGCCAGCAGTCTAGCGGGATTGTACGAGCAGTACTTC
TRBD1,-,TRBJ1-1,TRBV5-1,CASSLRTGVVPEAFF,TGCGCCAGCAGCCTACGGACAGGGGTGGTCCCTGAAGCTTTCTTT
TRBD1,-,TRBJ1-2,TRBV15,CATSSRAGTGSGGYTF,TGTGCCACCAGCTCAAGGGCCGGGACAGGGTCTGGTGGCTACACCTTC
-,-,TRBJ2-3,TRBV7-9,CASSFGSATDTQYF,TGTGCCAGCAGCTTCGGTAGCGCTACAGATACGCAGTATTTT
-,-,TRBJ1-1,TRBV5-5,CASSLYLTDQNIEAFF,TGTGCCAGCAGCTTGTATTTGACAGATCAGAACATTGAAGCTTTCTTT
TRBD2,few,TRBJ2-2,TRBV7-9,CATPRLAGVPGELFF,TGTGCCACTCCACGACTAGCGGGAGTCCCCGGGGAGCTGTTTTTT
-,-,TRBJ2-6,TRBV5-1,CASSLAISGANVLTF,TGCGCCAGCAGCTTGGCCATCTCTGGGGCCAACGTCCTGACTTTC
-,-,TRBJ1-2,TRBV19,CASRTMGPNYGYTF,TGTGCCAGTAGAACCATGGGGCCCAACTATGGCTACACCTTC
-,-,TRBJ2-5,TRBV12-5,CASGLGGIRETQYF,TGTGCTAGTGGTTTGGGCGGGATTCGCGAGACCCAGTACTTC
-,few,TRBJ1-1,TRBV2,CASTVSMNTEAFF,TGTGCCAGCACAGTTTCAATGAACACTGAAGCTTTCTTT
TRBD1,-,TRBJ1-2,TRBV7-2,CASSLLGGYYGYTF,TGTGCCAGCAGCTTGTTAGGGGGCTACTATGGCTACACCTTC
-,-,TRBJ1-3,TRBV27,CATQGGNTIYF,TGTGCCACTCAGGGGGGAAACACCATATATTTT